The clone carrying this TCR beta chain was seen at least ten times. iRepertoire HTBI primers and Arm-PCR of CDR3 regions built TCR beta libraries. TCRdb called the multiplex PCR reads again in MiXCR, with one record for every CDR3 protein. The sample has fewer than 400,000 distinct CDR3 sequences; roughly a fifth are singletons. This sample is drawn from a study of regulatory T cells in long-lasting Graves disease. Study context: The study counted Graves' disease as persistent given over 5 years of antithyroid drugs and positive TSH receptor antibodies.

This CDR3 region has 13 residues. Trimming took 6 bases from V and 0 from J, leaving 9 bases between them. The sample's time point: persistent/refractory GD, antithyroid drugs over 5 years with positive TRAb. PBMC-extracted RNA yielded the TCR library. Xi'an, China, was home to the endocrinology department that provided patients. The sequence came from a female donor with Graves disease. The sample in question was peripheral blood mononuclear cells (PBMCs), obtained when the disease was refractory, from a patient treated with antithyroid drugs. The rearrangement joins TRBV12-3 or TRBV12-4 to TRBJ2-7, with D unresolved. The CDR3 is CASSRLSSYEQYF. CDR3 DNA sequence: TGTGCCAGCAGCCGCCTGAGCTCCTACGAGCAGTACTTC.